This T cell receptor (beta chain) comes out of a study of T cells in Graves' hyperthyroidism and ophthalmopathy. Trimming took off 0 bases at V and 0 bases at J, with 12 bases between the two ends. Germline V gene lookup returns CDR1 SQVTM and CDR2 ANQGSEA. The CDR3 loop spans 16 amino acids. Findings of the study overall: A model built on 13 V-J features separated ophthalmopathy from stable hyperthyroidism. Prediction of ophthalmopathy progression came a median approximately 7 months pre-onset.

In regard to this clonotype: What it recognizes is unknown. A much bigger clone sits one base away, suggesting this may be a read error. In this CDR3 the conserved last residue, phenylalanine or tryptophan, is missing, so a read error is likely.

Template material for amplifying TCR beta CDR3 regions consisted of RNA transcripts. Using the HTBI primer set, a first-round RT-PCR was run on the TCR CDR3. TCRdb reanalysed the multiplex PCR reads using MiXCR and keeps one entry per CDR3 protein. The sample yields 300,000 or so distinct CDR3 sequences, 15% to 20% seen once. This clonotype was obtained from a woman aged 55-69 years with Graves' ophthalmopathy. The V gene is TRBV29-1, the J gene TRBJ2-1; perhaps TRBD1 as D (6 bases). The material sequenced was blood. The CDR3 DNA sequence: TGCAGCGTTGAAGACCCAGGGGCCCTCTCCTACAATGAGCAGTTCCTC. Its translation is CSVEDPGALSYNEQFL.